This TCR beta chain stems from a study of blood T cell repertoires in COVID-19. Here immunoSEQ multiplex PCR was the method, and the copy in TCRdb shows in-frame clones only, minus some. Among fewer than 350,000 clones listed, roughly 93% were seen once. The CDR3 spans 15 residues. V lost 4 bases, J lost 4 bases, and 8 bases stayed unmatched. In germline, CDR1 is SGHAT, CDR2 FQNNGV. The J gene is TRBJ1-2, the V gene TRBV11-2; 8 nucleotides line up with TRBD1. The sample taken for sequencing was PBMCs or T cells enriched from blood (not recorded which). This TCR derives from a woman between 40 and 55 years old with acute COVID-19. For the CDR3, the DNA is TGTGCCAGCAGCTCCCCCAGGGGGCGAGGCTATGGCTACACCTTC. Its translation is CASSSPRGRGYGYTF.